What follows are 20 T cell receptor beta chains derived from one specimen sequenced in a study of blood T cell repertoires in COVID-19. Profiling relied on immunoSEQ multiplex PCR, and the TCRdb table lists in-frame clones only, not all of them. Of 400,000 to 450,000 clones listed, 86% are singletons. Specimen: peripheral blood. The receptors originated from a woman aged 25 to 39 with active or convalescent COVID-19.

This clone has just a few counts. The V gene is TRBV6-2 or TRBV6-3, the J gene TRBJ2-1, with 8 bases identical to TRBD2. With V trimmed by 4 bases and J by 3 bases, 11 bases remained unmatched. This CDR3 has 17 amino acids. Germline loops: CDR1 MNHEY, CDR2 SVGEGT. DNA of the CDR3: TGTGCCAGCAGTTGGGTCCTTCGGCTAGCGGGCTACAATGAGCAGTTCTTC. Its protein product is CASSWVLRLAGYNEQFF.

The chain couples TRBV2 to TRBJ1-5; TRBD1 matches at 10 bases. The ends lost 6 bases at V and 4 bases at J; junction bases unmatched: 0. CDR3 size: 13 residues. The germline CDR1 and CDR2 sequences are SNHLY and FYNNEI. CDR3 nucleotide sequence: TGTGCCAGCAGGGGACAGGGGAATCAGCCCCAGCATTTT. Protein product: CASRGQGNQPQHF.

The CDR3 coding sequence is TGTGCCAGCAGTGACTGGACAGGGGGCGACCACTATGGCTACACCTTC. Amino acids: CASSDWTGGDHYGYTF. The chain employs TRBV25-1 and TRBJ1-2, with 11 positions matching TRBD1. V trimming: 3 bases; J trimming: 3 bases; junction bases outside the gene matches: 6. The CDR3 totals 16 residues. The germline V gene encodes CDR1 MGHDK and CDR2 SYGVNS.

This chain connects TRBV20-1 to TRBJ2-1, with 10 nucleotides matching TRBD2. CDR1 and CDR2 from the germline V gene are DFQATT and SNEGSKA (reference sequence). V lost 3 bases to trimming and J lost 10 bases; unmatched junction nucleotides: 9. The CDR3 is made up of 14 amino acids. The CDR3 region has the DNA TGCAGTGCTAGTGGGCTAGCGGGAGTGGAGGAGCAGTTCTTC. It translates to CSASGLAGVEEQFF.

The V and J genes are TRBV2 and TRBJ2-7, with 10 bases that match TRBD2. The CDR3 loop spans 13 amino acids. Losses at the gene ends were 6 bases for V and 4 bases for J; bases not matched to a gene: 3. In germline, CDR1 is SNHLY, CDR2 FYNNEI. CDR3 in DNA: TGTGCCAGCAGGAGAGCGGGAGGGTACGAGCAGTACTTC. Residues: CASRRAGGYEQYF.

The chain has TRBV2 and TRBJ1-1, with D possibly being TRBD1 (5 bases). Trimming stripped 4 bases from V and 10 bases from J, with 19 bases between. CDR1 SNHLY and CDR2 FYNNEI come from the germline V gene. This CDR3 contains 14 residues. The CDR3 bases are TGTGCCAGCAGTGTGGTTGACAGTACAAGGGTAGCTTTCTTT. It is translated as CASSVVDSTRVAFF. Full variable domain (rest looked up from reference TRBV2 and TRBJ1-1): EPEVTQTPSHQVTQMGQEVILRCVPISNHLYFYWYRQILGQKVEFLVSFYNNEISEKSEIFDDQFSVERPDGSNFTLKIRSTKLEDSAMYFCASSVVDSTRVAFFGQGTRLTVV.

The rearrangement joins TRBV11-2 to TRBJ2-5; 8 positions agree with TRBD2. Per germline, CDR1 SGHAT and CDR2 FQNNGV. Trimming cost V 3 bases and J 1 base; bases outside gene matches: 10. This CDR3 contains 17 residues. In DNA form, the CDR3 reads TGTGCCAGCAGCTTCCGTTTATGGACTAGCAGCCAAGAGACCCAGTACTTC. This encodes CASSFRLWTSSQETQYF.

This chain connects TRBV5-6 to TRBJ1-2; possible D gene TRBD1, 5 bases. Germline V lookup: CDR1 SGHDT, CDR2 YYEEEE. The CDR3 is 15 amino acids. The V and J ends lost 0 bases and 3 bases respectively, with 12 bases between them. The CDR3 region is CASSLAPRVDYGYTF. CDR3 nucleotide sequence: TGTGCCAGCAGCTTGGCCCCCAGGGTGGACTATGGCTACACCTTC.

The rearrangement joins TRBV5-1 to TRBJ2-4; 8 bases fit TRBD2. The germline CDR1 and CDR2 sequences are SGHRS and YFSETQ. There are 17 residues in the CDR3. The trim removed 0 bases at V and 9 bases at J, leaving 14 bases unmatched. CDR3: CASSLGEVAGGLSIQYF. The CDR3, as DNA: TGCGCCAGCAGCTTGGGCGAGGTGGCGGGGGGCCTGAGCATTCAGTACTTC.

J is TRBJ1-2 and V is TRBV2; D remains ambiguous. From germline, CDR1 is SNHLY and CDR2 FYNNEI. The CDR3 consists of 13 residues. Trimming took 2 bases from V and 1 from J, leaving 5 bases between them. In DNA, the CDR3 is TGTGCCAGCAGTGAAAGCTTTAACTATGGCTACACCTTC. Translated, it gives CASSESFNYGYTF.

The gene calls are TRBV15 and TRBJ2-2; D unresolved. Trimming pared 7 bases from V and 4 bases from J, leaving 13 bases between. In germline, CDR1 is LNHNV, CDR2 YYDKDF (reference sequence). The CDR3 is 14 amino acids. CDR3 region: CATTSSKRTGELFF. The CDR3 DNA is TGTGCCACCACTTCAAGCAAGCGCACCGGGGAGCTGTTTTTT.

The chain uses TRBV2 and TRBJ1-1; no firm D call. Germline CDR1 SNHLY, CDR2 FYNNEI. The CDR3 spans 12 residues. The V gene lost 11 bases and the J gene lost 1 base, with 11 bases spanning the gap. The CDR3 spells CASEVGNTEAFF. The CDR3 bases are TGTGCCTCCGAGGTGGGGAACACTGAAGCTTTCTTT. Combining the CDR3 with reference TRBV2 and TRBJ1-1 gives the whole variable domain EPEVTQTPSHQVTQMGQEVILRCVPISNHLYFYWYRQILGQKVEFLVSFYNNEISEKSEIFDDQFSVERPDGSNFTLKIRSTKLEDSAMYFCASEVGNTEAFFGQGTRLTVV.

The CDR3 region is CASGKTGTGGYTF. The CDR3 DNA sequence: TGTGCTAGTGGAAAGACAGGGACGGGAGGCTACACCTTC. The chain joins TRBV12-5 to TRBJ1-2, with 7 bases aligning to TRBD1. J was trimmed by 8 bases and V by 6 bases; bases with no gene match: 9. The CDR3 spans 13 residues. The germline gives CDR1 LGHNT, CDR2 FRNRAP.

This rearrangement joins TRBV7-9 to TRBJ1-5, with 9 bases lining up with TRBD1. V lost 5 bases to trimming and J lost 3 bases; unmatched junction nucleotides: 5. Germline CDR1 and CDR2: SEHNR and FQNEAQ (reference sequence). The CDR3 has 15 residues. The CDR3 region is CASSPGTGNNQPQHF. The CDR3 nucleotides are TGTGCCAGCAGCCCCGGGACAGGGAACAATCAGCCCCAGCATTTT.

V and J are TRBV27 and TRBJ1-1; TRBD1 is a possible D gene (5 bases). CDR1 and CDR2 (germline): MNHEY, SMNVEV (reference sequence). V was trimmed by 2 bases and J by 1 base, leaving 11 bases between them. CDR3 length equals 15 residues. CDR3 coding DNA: TGTGCCAGCAGTTTAAGGTCTCAGGGGAACACTGAAGCTTTCTTT. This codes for CASSLRSQGNTEAFF.

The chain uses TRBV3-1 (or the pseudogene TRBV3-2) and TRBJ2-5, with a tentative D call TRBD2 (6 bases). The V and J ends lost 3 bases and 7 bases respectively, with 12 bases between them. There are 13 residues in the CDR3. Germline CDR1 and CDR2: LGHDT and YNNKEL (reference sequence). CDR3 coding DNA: TGTGCCAGCAGCCAGGGCGGGGCGGGGACCCAGTACTTC. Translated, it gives CASSQGGAGTQYF.

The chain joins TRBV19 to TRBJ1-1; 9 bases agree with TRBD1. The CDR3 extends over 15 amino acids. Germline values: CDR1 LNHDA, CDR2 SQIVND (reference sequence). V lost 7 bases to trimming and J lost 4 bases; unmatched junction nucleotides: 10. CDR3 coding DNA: TGTGCCAGTACCAGATTAGGACAGGGGAGCACTGAAGCTTTCTTT. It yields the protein CASTRLGQGSTEAFF.

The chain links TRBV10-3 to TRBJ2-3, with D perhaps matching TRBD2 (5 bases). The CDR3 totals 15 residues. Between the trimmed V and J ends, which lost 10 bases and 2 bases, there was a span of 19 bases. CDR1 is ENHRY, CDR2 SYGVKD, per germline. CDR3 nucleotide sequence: TGTGCCACCGCGGGCTCGAGGGCGAACACAGATACGCAGTATTTT. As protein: CATAGSRANTDTQYF.

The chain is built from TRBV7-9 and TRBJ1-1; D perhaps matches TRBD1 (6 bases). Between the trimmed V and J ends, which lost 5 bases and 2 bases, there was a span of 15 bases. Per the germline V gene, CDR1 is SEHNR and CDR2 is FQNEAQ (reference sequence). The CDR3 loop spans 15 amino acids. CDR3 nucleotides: TGTGCCAGCAGCCCCACGACAGGTTTAAACACTGAAGCTTTCTTT. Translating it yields CASSPTTGLNTEAFF. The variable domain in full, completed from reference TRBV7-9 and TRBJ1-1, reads DTGVSQNPRHKITKRGQNVTFRCDPISEHNRLYWYRQTLGQGPEFLTYFQNEAQLEKSRLLSDRFSAERPKGSFSTLEIQRTEQGDSAMYLCASSPTTGLNTEAFFGQGTRLTVV.

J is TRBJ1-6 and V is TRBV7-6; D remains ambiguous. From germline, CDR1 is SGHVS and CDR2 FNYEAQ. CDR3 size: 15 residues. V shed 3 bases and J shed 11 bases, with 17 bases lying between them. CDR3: CASSLTGLSGPPLHF. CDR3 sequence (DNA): TGTGCCAGCAGCTTGACCGGGCTCAGCGGCCCACCCCTCCACTTT.